This is a list of T cell receptor beta chains from one sample in a study of control samples from healthy donors and cancer patients. Sequencing used immunoSEQ multiplex PCR; TCRdb keeps in-frame clones, though not all of them. Of about 160,000 clones listed, around nine tenths are singletons. Sequenced sample: blood. These receptors all stem from a man aged 30-40 years in good health. CDR3s include the opening cysteine and the closing phenylalanine or tryptophan. The order of the fields is CDR3 protein, CDR3 DNA, clone size, V gene, D gene, J gene. D genes are given only for firm matches. Size tells how often a clone was seen (once, few, many) or the class of an expanded clone, and some rows leave it out.

CASSVSREAGTTYNEQFF TGTGCCAGCAGCGTCTCCCGAGAAGCGGGGACGACTTACAATGAGCAGTTCTTC . TRBV9 TRBD2 TRBJ2-1
CASSYSPGQGVSEQFF TGTGCCAGCAGTTACTCGCCCGGACAGGGGGTTAGTGAGCAGTTCTTC few TRBV6-6 TRBD1 TRBJ2-1
CSANFLDIQYF TGCAGTGCCAATTTCCTGGACATTCAGTACTTC . TRBV20-1 . TRBJ2-4
CASSLVGGGHEQYF TGCGCCAGCAGCTTGGTAGGCGGTGGGCACGAGCAGTACTTC once TRBV5-1 . TRBJ2-7
CASRLGERNTGELFF TGTGCCAGTCGATTGGGCGAGAGGAACACCGGGGAGCTGTTTTTT few TRBV19 . TRBJ2-2
CASKEGSYNEQFF TGTGCCAGCAAGGAGGGCTCCTACAATGAGCAGTTCTTC . TRBV6-5 . TRBJ2-1
CASSGRLAGDANTGELFF TGTGCCAGTAGTGGGCGACTAGCGGGAGATGCGAACACCGGGGAGCTGTTTTTT . TRBV19 TRBD2 TRBJ2-2
CASSIFKEVKGYTF TGTGCCAGCAGCATTTTCAAGGAAGTCAAGGGCTACACCTTC . TRBV21-1 . TRBJ1-2
CASSLFGTSVYSNTGELFF TGTGCCAGCAGCTTATTTGGGACTAGCGTATACTCGAACACCGGGGAGCTGTTTTTT . TRBV7-2 TRBD2 TRBJ2-2
CASSSGISALKNIQYF TGTGCCAGCAGCTCGGGTATCTCAGCCCTCAAAAACATTCAGTACTTC . TRBV5-8 . TRBJ2-4
CASSLDDRGRMNTEAFF TGTGCCAGCAGCTTGGACGACAGAGGGCGGATGAACACTGAAGCTTTCTTT . TRBV11-2 . TRBJ1-1
CASGISGTKKYEQYF TGTGCCAGCGGCATTTCCGGGACGAAAAAATACGAGCAGTACTTC . TRBV7-2 . TRBJ2-7
CAARGATGELFF TGTGCCGCACGGGGGGCGACCGGGGAGCTGTTTTTT . TRBV2 . TRBJ2-2
CSGEKPSYNEQFF TGCAGCGGGGAGAAGCCCTCCTACAATGAGCAGTTCTTC . TRBV29-1 . TRBJ2-1
CASSQGHSNTEAFF TGTGCCAGCAGCCAGGGACACTCGAACACTGAAGCTTTCTTT . TRBV11-2 . TRBJ1-1
CASSYSKGNEQFF TGTGCCAGCAGTTACTCGAAGGGGAATGAGCAGTTCTTC . TRBV6-5 . TRBJ2-1
CASSYGITGTEAFF TGTGCCAGCAGTTACGGGATTACGGGGACTGAAGCTTTCTTT . TRBV6-2/TRBV6-3 . TRBJ1-1
CASSEISRNGYTF TGTGCCAGCAGTGAAATCTCCCGGAACGGCTACACCTTC . TRBV6-1 . TRBJ1-2
CASSLGSNQPQHF TGTGCCAGCAGCTTGGGGAGCAATCAGCCCCAGCATTTT . TRBV5-6 . TRBJ1-5
CATRESPGEKLFF TGCGCCACCAGGGAGTCCCCGGGGGAAAAACTGTTTTTT . TRBV5-1 . TRBJ1-4
CASSQGQKANYGYTF TGCGCCAGCAGCCAAGGGCAGAAAGCTAACTATGGCTACACCTTC . TRBV4-1 . TRBJ1-2
CASSQDQGFLNTEAFF TGTGCCAGCAGCCAAGATCAGGGTTTTTTGAACACTGAAGCTTTCTTT . TRBV3-1/TRBV3-2 . TRBJ1-1
CASSPGTNNNEQFF TGTGCCAGCAGCCCCGGGACAAACAACAATGAGCAGTTCTTC once TRBV3-1/TRBV3-2 . TRBJ2-1
CASSPRLAGGSETQYF TGTGCCAGCAGTCCGCGACTAGCGGGGGGTTCTGAGACCCAGTACTTC . TRBV27 TRBD2 TRBJ2-5
CASSLEESEQFF TGTGCCAGCAGCTTAGAGGAGAGCGAGCAGTTCTTC . TRBV14 . TRBJ2-1
CASSLAGGYNEQFF TGTGCCAGCAGTCTAGCGGGGGGGTACAATGAGCAGTTCTTC . TRBV6-5 TRBD2 TRBJ2-1
CASSQGLAGASSYNEQFF TGTGCCAGCAGCCAAGGACTAGCGGGAGCCTCCTCCTACAATGAGCAGTTCTTC . TRBV11-3 TRBD2 TRBJ2-1
CASRVLQGGGETQYF TGTGCCAGCAGGGTATTACAGGGGGGGGGAGAGACCCAGTACTTC . TRBV6-4 . TRBJ2-5
CASSILAGRSVETQYF TGTGCCAGCAGCATCCTAGCGGGACGGTCGGTGGAGACCCAGTACTTC few TRBV5-5 TRBD2 TRBJ2-5
CASAYSWDGSYGYTF TGTGCCAGCGCGTACTCCTGGGACGGCAGCTATGGCTACACCTTC . TRBV28 . TRBJ1-2
CASSLGVGQGNTEAFF TGCGCCAGCAGCTTGGGTGTGGGACAGGGGAACACTGAAGCTTTCTTT . TRBV5-1 TRBD1 TRBJ1-1
CASSFGLAAYEQYF TGTGCCAGCAGCTTCGGGCTAGCGGCCTACGAGCAGTACTTC . TRBV7-2 TRBD2 TRBJ2-7
CASSFRDGKETQYF TGCGCCAGCAGCTTCCGGGACGGGAAAGAGACCCAGTACTTC . TRBV5-1 . TRBJ2-5
CATSDGTGQVQPQHF TGTGCCACCAGTGATGGTACAGGGCAGGTTCAGCCCCAGCATTTT . TRBV24-1 . TRBJ1-5
CVIKSGALDYEQYF TGTGTCATCAAGTCCGGGGCCCTGGACTACGAGCAGTACTTC . TRBV10-3 . TRBJ2-7
CASSHTGGDEQYF TGTGCCAGCAGCCACACAGGGGGGGACGAGCAGTACTTC . TRBV6-5 . TRBJ2-7
CASSQQGPVSPLHF TGCGCCAGCAGCCAACAAGGTCCGGTCTCACCCCTCCACTTT . TRBV4-1 . TRBJ1-6
CASSQDLTGGRKKLFF TGCGCCAGCAGCCAAGATCTAACCGGGGGGAGGAAAAAACTGTTTTTT . TRBV4-1 . TRBJ1-4
CASSIGGGELFF TGTGCCAGCAGCATCGGGGGCGGGGAGCTGTTTTTT . TRBV13 . TRBJ2-2
CSVATGGSEAFF TGCAGCGTTGCCACAGGGGGCTCTGAAGCTTTCTTT . TRBV29-1 TRBD1 TRBJ1-1
CASSLHRDRANYGYTF TGTGCCAGCAGTCTTCATCGGGACAGGGCTAACTATGGCTACACCTTC . TRBV27 TRBD1 TRBJ1-2
CSVRDRDRDGYTF TGCAGCGTCCGGGACAGGGATAGAGATGGCTACACCTTC . TRBV29-1 TRBD1 TRBJ1-2
CATGTGNTGELFF TGTGCCACCGGGACAGGGAACACCGGGGAGCTGTTTTTT . TRBV6-5 TRBD1 TRBJ2-2
CASSLRGGIFEQYF TGTGCCAGCAGTTTACGGGGGGGAATTTTCGAGCAGTACTTC . TRBV27 TRBD2 TRBJ2-7
CASRAAGQPQHF TGTGCCAGTAGGGCAGCTGGGCAGCCCCAGCATTTT . TRBV19 . TRBJ1-5
CSVMQGSNTEAFF TGCAGCGTTATGCAGGGGAGCAACACTGAAGCTTTCTTT . TRBV29-1 . TRBJ1-1
CASSTQGTGNTIYF TGCGCCAGCAGCACCCAGGGGACTGGAAACACCATATATTTT once TRBV5-1 . TRBJ1-3
CASERGNTEAFF TGTGCCAGCGAAAGGGGGAACACTGAAGCTTTCTTT . TRBV6-5 . TRBJ1-1
CASSRGLAGTYNEQFF TGTGCCAGCAGCAGAGGACTAGCGGGTACCTACAATGAGCAGTTCTTC . TRBV28 TRBD2 TRBJ2-1
CASKGPSGWLSTEAFF TGTGCCAGCAAGGGACCCTCAGGGTGGTTGAGCACTGAAGCTTTCTTT . TRBV7-9 . TRBJ1-1
CASSSDRDTEAFF TGTGCCAGCAGTTCGGACAGGGACACTGAAGCTTTCTTT . TRBV6-5 TRBD1 TRBJ1-1
CASSVGDQGSNQPQHF TGTGCCAGCAGCGTAGGGGACCAGGGGAGCAATCAGCCCCAGCATTTT . TRBV9 . TRBJ1-5
CASSQNQGAEAFF TGTGCCAGCAGCCAAAACCAGGGCGCTGAAGCTTTCTTT . TRBV3-1/TRBV3-2 . TRBJ1-1
CASSPGGTGMNWVQFF TGTGCCAGCAGTCCAGGGGGGACAGGGATGAATTGGGTGCAGTTCTTC . TRBV11-2 TRBD1 TRBJ2-1
CASSLGGRLNEKLFF TGTGCCAGCAGCTTAGGTGGCCGCCTTAATGAAAAACTGTTTTTT . TRBV7-9 . TRBJ1-4
CASSVLAGDNEQFF TGTGCCAGCAGCGTTCTAGCGGGAGACAATGAGCAGTTCTTC . TRBV4-2 TRBD2 TRBJ2-1
CATSWQREQFF TGTGCCACTTCTTGGCAGAGGGAGCAGTTCTTC . TRBV10-3 . TRBJ2-1
CASSILGPRNTEAFF TGTGCCAGTAGTATCCTCGGACCTAGGAACACTGAAGCTTTCTTT once TRBV19 . TRBJ1-1
CASSSSSSSYNEQFF TGTGCCAGTAGTTCCTCTTCTAGCTCCTACAATGAGCAGTTCTTC . TRBV19 . TRBJ2-1